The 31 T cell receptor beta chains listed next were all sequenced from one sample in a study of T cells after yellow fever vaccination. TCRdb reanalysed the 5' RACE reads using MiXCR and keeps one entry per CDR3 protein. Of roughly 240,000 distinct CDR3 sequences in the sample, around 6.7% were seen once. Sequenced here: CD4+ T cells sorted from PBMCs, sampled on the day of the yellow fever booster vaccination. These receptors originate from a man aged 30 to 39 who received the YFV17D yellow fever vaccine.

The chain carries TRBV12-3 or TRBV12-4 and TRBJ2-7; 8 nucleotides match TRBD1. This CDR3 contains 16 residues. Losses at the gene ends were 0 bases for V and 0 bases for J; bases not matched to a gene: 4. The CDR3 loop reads CASSLAPGQVSYEQYF. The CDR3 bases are TGTGCCAGCAGTTTAGCCCCGGGACAGGTCTCCTACGAGCAGTACTTC.

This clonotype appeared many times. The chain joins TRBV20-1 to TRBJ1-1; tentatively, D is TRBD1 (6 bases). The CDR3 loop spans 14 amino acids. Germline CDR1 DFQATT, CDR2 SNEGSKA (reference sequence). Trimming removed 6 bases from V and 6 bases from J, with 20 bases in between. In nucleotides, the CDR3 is TGCAGTGCCCACAAGGGAGGGGACATTGCTGAAGCTTTCTTT. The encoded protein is CSAHKGGDIAEAFF.

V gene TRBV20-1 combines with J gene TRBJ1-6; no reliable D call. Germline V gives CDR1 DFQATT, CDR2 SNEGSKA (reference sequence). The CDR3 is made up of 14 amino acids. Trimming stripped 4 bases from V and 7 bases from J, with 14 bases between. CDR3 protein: CSATSRRTNSPLHF. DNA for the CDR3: TGCAGTGCTACGAGCCGACGGACGAATTCACCCCTCCACTTT.

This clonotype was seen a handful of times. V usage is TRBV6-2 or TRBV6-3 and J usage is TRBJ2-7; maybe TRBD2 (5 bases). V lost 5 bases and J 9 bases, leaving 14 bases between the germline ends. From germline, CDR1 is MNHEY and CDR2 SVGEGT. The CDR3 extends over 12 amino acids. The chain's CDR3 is CASSPIPGGQYF. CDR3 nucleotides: TGTGCCAGCAGTCCTATCCCCGGAGGGCAGTACTTC.

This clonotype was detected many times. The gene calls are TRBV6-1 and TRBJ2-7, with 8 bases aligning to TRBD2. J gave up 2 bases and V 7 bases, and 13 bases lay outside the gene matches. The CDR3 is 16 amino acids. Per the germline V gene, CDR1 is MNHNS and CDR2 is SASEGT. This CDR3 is CASMSPGRAYTYEQYF. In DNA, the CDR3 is TGTGCCAGCATGAGTCCCGGGAGGGCGTATACCTACGAGCAGTACTTC.

The CDR3 loop is CASRVGVLGGETQYF. The CDR3 bases are TGTGCCAGCAGAGTCGGTGTCTTGGGGGGAGAGACCCAGTACTTC. The chain has TRBV12-3 or TRBV12-4 and TRBJ2-5, with a weak D call TRBD2 (6 bases). Trimming pared 6 bases from V and 4 bases from J, leaving 18 bases between. The CDR3 sequence is 15 residues long.

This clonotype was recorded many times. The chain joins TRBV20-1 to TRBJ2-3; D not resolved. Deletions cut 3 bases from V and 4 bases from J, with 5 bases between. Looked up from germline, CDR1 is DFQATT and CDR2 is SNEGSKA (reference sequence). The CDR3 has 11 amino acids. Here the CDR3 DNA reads TGCAGTGCTAGTAGGCCAGATACGCAGTATTTT. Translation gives CSASRPDTQYF.

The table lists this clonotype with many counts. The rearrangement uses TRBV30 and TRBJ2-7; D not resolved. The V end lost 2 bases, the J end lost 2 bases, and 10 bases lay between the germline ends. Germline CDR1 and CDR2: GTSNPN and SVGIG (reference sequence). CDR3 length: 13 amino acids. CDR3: CAWSSDGAYEQYF. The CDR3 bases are TGTGCCTGGAGTTCGGACGGAGCCTACGAGCAGTACTTC.

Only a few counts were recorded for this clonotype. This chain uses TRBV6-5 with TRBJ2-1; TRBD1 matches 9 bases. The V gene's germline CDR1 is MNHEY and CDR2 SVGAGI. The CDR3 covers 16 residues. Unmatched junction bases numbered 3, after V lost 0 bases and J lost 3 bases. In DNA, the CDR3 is TGTGCCAGCAGTTACTCTGGGACAGGGATCTACAATGAGCAGTTCTTC. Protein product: CASSYSGTGIYNEQFF.

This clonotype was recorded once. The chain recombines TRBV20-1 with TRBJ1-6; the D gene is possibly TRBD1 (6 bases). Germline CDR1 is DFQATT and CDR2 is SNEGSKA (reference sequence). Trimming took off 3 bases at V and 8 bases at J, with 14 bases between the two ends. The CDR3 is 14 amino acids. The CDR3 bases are TGCAGTGCTAGGGCAGGGGCGTCAGATTCACCCCTCCACTTT. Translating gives CSARAGASDSPLHF.

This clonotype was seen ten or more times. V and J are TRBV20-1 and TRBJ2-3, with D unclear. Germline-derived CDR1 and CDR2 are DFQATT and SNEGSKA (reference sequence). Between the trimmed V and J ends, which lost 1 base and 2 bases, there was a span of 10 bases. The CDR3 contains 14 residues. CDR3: CSARGLVNTDTQYF. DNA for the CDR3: TGCAGTGCTAGAGGACTCGTGAACACAGATACGCAGTATTTT.

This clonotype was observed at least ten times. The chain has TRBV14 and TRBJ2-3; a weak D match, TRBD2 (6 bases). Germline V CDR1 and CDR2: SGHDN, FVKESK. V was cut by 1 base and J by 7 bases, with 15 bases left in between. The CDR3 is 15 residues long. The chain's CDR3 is CASSQVDRGTYTQYF. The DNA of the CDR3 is TGTGCCAGCAGCCAAGTTGATCGCGGGACTTATACGCAGTATTTT.

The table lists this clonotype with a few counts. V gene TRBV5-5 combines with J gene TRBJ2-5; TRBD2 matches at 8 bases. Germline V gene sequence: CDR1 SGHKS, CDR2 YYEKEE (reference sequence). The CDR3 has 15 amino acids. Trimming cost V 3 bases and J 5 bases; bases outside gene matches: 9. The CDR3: CASSYQRGGMETQYF. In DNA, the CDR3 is TGTGCCAGCAGCTATCAACGGGGGGGGATGGAGACCCAGTACTTC. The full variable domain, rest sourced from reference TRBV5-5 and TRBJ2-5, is DAGVTQSPTHLIKTRGQQVTLRCSPISGHKSVSWYQQVLGQGPQFIFQYYEKEERGRGNFPDRFSARQFPNYSSELNVNALLLGDSALYLCASSYQRGGMETQYFGPGTRLLVL.

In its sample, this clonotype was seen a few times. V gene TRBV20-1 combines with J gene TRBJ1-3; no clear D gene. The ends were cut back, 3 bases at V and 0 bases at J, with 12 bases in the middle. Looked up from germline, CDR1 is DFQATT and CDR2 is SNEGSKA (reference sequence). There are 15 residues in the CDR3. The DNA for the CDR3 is TGCAGTGCTAGCACCGGACTGAACTCTGGAAACACCATATATTTT. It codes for CSASTGLNSGNTIYF.

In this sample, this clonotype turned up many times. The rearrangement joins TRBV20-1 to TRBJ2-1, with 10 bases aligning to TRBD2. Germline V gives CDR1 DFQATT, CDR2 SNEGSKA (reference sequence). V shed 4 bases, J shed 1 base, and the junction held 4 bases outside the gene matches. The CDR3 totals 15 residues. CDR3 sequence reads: CSAKGTSASYNEQFF. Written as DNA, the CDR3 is TGCAGTGCTAAAGGGACTAGCGCATCCTACAATGAGCAGTTCTTC.

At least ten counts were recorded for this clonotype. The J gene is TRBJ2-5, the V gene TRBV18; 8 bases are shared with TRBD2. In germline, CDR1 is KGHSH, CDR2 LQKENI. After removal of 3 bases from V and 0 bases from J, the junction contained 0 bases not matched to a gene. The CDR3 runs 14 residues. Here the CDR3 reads CASSPSGNQETQYF. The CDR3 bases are TGTGCCAGCTCACCTAGCGGGAACCAAGAGACCCAGTACTTC.

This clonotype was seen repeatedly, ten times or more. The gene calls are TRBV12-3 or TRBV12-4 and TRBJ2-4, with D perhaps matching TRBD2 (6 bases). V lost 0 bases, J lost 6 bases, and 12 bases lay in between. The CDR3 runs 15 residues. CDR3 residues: CASSLAGGRGNIQYF. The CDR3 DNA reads TGTGCCAGCAGTTTAGCGGGTGGGCGGGGAAACATTCAGTACTTC.

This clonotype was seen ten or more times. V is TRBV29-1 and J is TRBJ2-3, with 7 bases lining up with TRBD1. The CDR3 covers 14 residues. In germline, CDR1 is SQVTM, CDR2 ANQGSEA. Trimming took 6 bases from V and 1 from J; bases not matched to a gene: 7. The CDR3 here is CSVTTGWGTDTQYF. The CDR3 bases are TGCAGCGTAACGACAGGGTGGGGCACAGATACGCAGTATTTT.

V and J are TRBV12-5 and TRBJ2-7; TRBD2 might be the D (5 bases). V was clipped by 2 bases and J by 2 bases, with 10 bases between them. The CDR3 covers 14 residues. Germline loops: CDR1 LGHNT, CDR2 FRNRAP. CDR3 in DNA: TGTGCTAGTGGTTTGCCCCCGGGAACCTACGAGCAGTACTTC. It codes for CASGLPPGTYEQYF.

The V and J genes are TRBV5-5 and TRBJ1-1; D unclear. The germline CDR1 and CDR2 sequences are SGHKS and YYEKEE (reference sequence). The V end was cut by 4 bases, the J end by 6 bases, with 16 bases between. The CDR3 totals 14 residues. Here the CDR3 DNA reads TGTGCCAGCAGCGCCTCAGCTGGGAGGGCTGAAGCTTTCTTT. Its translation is CASSASAGRAEAFF.

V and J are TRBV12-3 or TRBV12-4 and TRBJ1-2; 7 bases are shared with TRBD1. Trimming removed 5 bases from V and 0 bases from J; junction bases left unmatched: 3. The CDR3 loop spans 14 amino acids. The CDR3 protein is CASSPTGTNYGYTF. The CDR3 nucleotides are TGTGCCAGCAGTCCGACAGGGACTAACTATGGCTACACCTTC.

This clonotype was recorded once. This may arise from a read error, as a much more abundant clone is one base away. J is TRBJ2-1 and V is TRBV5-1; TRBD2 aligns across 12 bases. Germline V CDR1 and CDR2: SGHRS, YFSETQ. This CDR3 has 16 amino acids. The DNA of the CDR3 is TGCGGCAGCAGCTTGGATGGACTAGCGGGAATCAATGAGCAGTTCTTC. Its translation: CGSSLDGLAGINEQFF.

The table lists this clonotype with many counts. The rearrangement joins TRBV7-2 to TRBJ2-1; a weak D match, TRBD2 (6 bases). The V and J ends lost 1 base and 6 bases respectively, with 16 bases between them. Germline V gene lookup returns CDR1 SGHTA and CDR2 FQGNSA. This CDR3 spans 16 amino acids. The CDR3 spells CASSLDVTRVSNEQFF. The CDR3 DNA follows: TGTGCCAGCAGCTTAGATGTGACTAGAGTCTCCAATGAGCAGTTCTTC.

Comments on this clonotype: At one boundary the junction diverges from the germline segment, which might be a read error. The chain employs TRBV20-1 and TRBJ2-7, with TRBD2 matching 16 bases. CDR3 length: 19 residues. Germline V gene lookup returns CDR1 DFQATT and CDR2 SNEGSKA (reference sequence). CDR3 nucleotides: TGCTGTGCTAGACCCAGACCCGGGACTAGCGGGAGGGAAGGGTACGAGCAGTACTTC. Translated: CCARPRPGTSGREGYEQYF.

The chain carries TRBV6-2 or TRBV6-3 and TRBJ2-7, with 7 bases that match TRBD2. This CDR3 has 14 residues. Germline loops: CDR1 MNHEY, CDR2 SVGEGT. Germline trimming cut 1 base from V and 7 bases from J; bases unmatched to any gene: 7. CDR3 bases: TGTGCCAGCAGTTACTTGGGACGTAGCGGGGAGCAGTACTTC. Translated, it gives CASSYLGRSGEQYF.

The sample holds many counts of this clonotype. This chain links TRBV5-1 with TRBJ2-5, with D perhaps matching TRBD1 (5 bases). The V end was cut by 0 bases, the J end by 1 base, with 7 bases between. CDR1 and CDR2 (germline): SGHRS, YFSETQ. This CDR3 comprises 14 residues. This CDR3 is CASSLETVQETQYF. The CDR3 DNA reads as TGCGCCAGCAGCTTGGAGACAGTCCAAGAGACCCAGTACTTC.

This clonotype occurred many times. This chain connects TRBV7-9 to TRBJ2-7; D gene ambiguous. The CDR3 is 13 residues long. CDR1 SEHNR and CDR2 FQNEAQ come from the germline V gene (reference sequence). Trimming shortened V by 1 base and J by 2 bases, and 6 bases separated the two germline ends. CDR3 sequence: CASSLDTTYEQYF. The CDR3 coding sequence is TGTGCCAGCAGCTTAGATACTACCTACGAGCAGTACTTC.

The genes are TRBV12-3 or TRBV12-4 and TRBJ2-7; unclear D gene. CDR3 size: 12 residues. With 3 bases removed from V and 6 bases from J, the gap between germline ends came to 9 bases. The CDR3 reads CASSFRPSEQYF. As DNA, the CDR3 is TGTGCCAGCAGTTTTAGGCCGAGCGAGCAGTACTTC.

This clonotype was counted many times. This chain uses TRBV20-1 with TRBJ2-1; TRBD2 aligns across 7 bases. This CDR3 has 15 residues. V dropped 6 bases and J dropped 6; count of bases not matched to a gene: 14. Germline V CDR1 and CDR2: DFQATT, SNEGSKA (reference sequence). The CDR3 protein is CSAREGRSGSNEQFF. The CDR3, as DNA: TGCAGTGCGAGGGAGGGTCGCTCCGGTTCCAATGAGCAGTTCTTC.

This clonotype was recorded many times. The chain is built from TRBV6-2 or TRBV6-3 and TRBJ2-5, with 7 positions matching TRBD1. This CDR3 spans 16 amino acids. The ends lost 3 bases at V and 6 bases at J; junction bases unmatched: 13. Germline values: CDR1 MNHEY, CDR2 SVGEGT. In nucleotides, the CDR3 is TGTGCCAGCAGTTATCCCGACAGGGCCCCTCGAAAGACCCAGTACTTC. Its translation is CASSYPDRAPRKTQYF.

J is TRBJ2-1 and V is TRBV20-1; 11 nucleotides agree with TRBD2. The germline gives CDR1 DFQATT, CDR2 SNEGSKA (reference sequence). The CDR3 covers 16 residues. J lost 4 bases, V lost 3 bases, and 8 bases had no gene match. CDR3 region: CSARNPGTSGYNEQFF. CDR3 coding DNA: TGCAGTGCTAGGAACCCCGGGACTAGCGGATACAATGAGCAGTTCTTC.